A single sample gave rise to the 5 T cell receptor beta chains below, sequenced in a study of Ad26.COV2.S vaccination and SARS-CoV-2 variants. The treatment: 15 to 20 received Ad26.COV2.S at low or high dose, single or two shots; several received placebo; per-sample allocation not given. All samples were drawn on day 63, counting from the first vaccine or placebo injection. Assay: immunoSEQ multiplex PCR; the TCRdb copy retains only in-frame clones and omits some. Among approximately 500,000 clones listed, 70% to 90% were seen once. The material sequenced was peripheral blood, taken in a trial of Ad26.COV2.S vaccine versus placebo. These receptors all stem from a person aged 18-65 years who received the Ad26.COV2.S COVID-19 vaccine or a placebo.

This clone was seen a handful of times. The genes are TRBV24-1 and TRBJ1-5; possibly TRBD1 for D (6 bases). Between the trimmed V and J ends, which lost 4 bases and 0 bases, there was a span of 9 bases. Germline CDR1 KGHDR, CDR2 SFDVKD. This CDR3 is 15 amino acids long. The CDR3 region has the DNA TGTGCCACCAGTGACGGCAGGGGTAGCAATCAGCCCCAGCATTTT. Translation gives CATSDGRGSNQPQHF.

The gene calls are TRBV27 and TRBJ2-7, with a weak D call TRBD2 (5 bases). CDR3 length: 12 amino acids. V gave up 6 bases and J gave up 13 bases, with 19 bases separating them. Germline V gene data show CDR1 as MNHEY and CDR2 as SMNVEV (reference sequence). The DNA of the CDR3 is TGTGCCAGCAGCCTACTAGAAGGACCCCCTTACTTC. Translating it yields CASSLLEGPPYF.

The V call is TRBV30, the J call TRBJ2-2, with 9 bases lining up with TRBD1. The germline V gene encodes CDR1 GTSNPN and CDR2 SVGIG (reference sequence). V trimming: 7 bases; J trimming: 0 bases; junction bases outside the gene matches: 3. This CDR3 has 14 residues. CDR3: CASGTGTNTGELFF. The DNA of the CDR3 is TGTGCCTCAGGGACAGGGACGAACACCGGGGAGCTGTTTTTT.

The chain couples TRBV19 to TRBJ1-1, with a weak D call TRBD1 (6 bases). Trimming shortened V by 5 bases and J by 0 bases, and 13 bases separated the two germline ends. The CDR3 consists of 15 residues. Germline CDR1 reads LNHDA; CDR2 reads SQIVND (reference sequence). The CDR3 coding sequence is TGTGCCAGTAGTGTCACGGGACACCTGAACACTGAAGCTTTCTTT. This gives the protein CASSVTGHLNTEAFF.

This chain links TRBV5-1 with TRBJ1-2; TRBD1 might be the D (6 bases). Germline assignment: CDR1 SGHRS and CDR2 YFSETQ. The V and J ends lost 4 bases and 3 bases respectively, with 22 bases between them. CDR3 size: 17 residues. Here the CDR3 DNA reads TGCGCCAGCAGCGTGGGGTCCACAGGGATCATAGACTATGGCTACACCTTC. Its translation is CASSVGSTGIIDYGYTF.